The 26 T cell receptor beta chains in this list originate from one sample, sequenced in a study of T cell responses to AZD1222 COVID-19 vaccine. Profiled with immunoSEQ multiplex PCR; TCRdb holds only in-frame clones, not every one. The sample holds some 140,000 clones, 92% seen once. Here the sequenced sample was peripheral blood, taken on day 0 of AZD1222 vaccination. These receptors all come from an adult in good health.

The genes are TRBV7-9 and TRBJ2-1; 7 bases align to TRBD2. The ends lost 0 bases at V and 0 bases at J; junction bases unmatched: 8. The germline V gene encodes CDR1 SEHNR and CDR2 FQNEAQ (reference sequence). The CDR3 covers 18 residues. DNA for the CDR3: TGTGCCAGCAGCTTAGCTACGGCGGGAGATGTCTCCTACAATGAGCAGTTCTTC. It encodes CASSLATAGDVSYNEQFF.

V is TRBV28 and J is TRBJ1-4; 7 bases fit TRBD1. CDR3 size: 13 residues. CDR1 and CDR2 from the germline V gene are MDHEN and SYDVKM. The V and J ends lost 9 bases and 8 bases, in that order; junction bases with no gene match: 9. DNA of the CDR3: TGTGCCAGTTTACAGGGGAGGAGGGAAAAACTGTTTTTT. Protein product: CASLQGRREKLFF.

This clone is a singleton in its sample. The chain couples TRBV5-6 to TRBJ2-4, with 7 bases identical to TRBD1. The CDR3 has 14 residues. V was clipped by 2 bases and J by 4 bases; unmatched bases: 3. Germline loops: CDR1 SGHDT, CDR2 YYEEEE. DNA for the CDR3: TGTGCCAGCAGCTTTTCACAGGGGAAAAACATTCAGTACTTC. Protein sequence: CASSFSQGKNIQYF.

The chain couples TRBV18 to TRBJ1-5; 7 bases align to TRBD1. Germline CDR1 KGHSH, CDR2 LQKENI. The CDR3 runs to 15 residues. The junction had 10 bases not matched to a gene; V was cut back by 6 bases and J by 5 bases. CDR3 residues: CASSRTGSRDQPQHF. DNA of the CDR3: TGTGCCAGCTCCCGGACAGGCAGTAGGGATCAGCCCCAGCATTTT.

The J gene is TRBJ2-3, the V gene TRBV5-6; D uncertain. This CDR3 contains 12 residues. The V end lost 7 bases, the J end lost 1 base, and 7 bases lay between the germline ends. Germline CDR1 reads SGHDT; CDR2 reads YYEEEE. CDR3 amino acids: CASLRRTDTQYF. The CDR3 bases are TGTGCCAGCCTTCGGCGCACAGATACGCAGTATTTT.

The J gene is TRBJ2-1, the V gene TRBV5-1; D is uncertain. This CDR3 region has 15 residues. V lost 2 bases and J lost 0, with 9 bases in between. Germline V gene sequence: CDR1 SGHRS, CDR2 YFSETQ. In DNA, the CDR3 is TGCGCCAGCAGCTTCGACACAAGCTCCTACAATGAGCAGTTCTTC. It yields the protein CASSFDTSSYNEQFF.

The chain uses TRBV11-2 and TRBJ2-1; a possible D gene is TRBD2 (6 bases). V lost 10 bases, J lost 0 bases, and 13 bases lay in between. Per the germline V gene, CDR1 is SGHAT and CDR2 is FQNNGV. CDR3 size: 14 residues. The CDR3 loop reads CATNTGGSYNEQFF. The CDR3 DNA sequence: TGTGCCACCAATACCGGGGGCTCCTACAATGAGCAGTTCTTC.

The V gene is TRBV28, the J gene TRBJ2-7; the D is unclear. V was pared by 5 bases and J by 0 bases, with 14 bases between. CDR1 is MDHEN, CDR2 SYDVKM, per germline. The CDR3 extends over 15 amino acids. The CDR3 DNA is TGTGCCAGCAGTCGTTTCTTGATGAACTCCTACGAGCAGTACTTC. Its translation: CASSRFLMNSYEQYF.

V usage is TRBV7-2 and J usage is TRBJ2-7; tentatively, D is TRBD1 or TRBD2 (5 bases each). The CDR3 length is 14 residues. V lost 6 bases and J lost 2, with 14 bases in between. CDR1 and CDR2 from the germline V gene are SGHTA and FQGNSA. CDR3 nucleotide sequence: TGTGCCAGCAGTAGGGGAGCGGACCCCTACGAGCAGTACTTC. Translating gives CASSRGADPYEQYF.

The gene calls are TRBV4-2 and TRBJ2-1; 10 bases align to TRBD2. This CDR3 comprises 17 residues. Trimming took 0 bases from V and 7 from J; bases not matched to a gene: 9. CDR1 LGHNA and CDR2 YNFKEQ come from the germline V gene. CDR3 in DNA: TGTGCCAGCAGCCAAGATGGAGCGGGAGGGCCGGGTAATGAGCAGTTCTTC. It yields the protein CASSQDGAGGPGNEQFF.

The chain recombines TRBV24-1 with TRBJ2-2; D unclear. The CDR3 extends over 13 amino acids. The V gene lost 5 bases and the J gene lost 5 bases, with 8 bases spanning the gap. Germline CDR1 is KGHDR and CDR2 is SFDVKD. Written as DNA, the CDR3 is TGTGCCACCAGTGGCGGTGCAACCGGGGAGCTGTTTTTT. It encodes CATSGGATGELFF.

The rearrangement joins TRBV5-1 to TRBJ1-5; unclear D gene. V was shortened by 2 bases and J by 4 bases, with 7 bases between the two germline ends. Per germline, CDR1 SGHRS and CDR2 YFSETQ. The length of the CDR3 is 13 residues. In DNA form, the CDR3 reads TGCGCCAGCAGCTTCGATGGGAATCAGCCCCAGCATTTT. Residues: CASSFDGNQPQHF.

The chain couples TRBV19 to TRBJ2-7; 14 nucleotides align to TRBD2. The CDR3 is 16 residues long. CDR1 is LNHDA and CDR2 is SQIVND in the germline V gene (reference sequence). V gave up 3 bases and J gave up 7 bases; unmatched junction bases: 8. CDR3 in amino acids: CASSIARTSGRPEQYF. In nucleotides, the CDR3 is TGTGCCAGTAGTATCGCCCGGACTAGCGGGAGGCCGGAGCAGTACTTC. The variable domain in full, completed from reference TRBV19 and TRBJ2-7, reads DGGITQSPKYLFRKEGQNVTLSCEQNLNHDAMYWYRQDPGQGLRLIYYSQIVNDFQKGDIAEGYSVSREKKESFPLTVTSAQKNPTAFYLCASSIARTSGRPEQYFGPGTRLTVT.

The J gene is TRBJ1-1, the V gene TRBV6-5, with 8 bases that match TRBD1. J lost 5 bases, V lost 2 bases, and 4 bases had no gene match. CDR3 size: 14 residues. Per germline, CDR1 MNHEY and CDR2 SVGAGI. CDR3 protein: CASSYTGGKTEAFF. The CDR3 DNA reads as TGTGCCAGCAGTTACACAGGGGGTAAGACTGAAGCTTTCTTT.

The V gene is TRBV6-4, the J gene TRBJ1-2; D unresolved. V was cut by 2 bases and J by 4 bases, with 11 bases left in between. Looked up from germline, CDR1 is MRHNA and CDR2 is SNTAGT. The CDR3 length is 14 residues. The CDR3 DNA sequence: TGTGCCAGCAGTGACCGGGCAGGCTCCTATGGCTACACCTTC. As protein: CASSDRAGSYGYTF.

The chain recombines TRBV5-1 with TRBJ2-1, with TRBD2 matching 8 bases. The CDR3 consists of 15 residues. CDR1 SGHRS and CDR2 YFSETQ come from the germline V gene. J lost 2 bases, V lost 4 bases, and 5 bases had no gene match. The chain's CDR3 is CASSPTAGAYNEQFF. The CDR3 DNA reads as TGCGCCAGCAGCCCAACAGCGGGAGCCTACAATGAGCAGTTCTTC.

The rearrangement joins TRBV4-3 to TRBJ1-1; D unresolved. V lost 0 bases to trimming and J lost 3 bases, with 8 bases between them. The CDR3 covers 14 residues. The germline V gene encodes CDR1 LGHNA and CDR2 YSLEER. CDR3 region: CASSQDPRDTEAFF. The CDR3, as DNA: TGCGCCAGCAGCCAAGATCCTCGGGACACTGAAGCTTTCTTT.

DNA of the CDR3: TGTGCCAGCACTACGGGGACAGGGAGGGGCTACACCTTC. Protein: CASTTGTGRGYTF. V is TRBV6-5 and J is TRBJ1-2; 9 bases are a match to TRBD1. J gave up 8 bases and V 7 bases, and 8 bases lay outside the gene matches. The CDR3 consists of 13 residues. Germline V gives CDR1 MNHEY, CDR2 SVGAGI.

CDR3 DNA sequence: TGTGCCAGCGGGACTTTGGACAGGGGAAAGTCGGCTTTCTTT. Its translation: CASGTLDRGKSAFF. The J gene is TRBJ1-1, the V gene TRBV6-5, with 9 positions matching TRBD1. This CDR3 has 14 residues. After removal of 8 bases from V and 11 bases from J, the junction contained 15 bases not matched to a gene. Germline CDR1 reads MNHEY; CDR2 reads SVGAGI.

The CDR3 is CASSLTSGAAFF. CDR3 DNA sequence: TGTGCCAGCAGCTTAACGTCGGGGGCCGCTTTCTTT. The chain carries TRBV13 and TRBJ1-1, with D tentatively TRBD1 (6 bases). Germline V lookup: CDR1 PRHDT, CDR2 FYEKMQ (reference sequence). This CDR3 has 12 amino acids. V was cut by 2 bases and J by 11 bases, with 12 bases left in between. Drawing the rest from reference TRBV13 and TRBJ1-1, the complete variable domain is AAGVIQSPRHLIKEKRETATLKCYPIPRHDTVYWYQQGPGQDPQFLISFYEKMQSDKGSIPDRFSAQQFSDYHSELNMSSLELGDSALYFCASSLTSGAAFFGQGTRLTVV.

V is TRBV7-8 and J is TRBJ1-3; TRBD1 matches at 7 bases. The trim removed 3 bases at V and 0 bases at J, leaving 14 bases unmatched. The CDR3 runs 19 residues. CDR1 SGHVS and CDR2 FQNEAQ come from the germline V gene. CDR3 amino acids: CASSFRTGQTTISGNTIYF. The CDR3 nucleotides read TGTGCCAGCAGCTTCCGGACAGGTCAGACCACAATCTCTGGAAACACCATATATTTT.

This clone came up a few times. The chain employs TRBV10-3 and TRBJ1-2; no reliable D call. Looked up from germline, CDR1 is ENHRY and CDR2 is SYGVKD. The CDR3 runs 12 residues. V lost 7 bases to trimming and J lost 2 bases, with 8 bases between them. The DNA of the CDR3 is TGTGCCATCAATGGGCGCAACTATGGCTACACCTTC. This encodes CAINGRNYGYTF.

CDR3 coding DNA: TGTGCCAGCAGTTACGGTGACAGGACTGGAAACACCATATATTTT. This encodes CASSYGDRTGNTIYF. The genes are TRBV6-5 and TRBJ1-3; TRBD1 is a possible D gene (6 bases). V was clipped by 2 bases and J by 2 bases, with 10 bases between them. Germline values: CDR1 MNHEY, CDR2 SVGAGI. The CDR3 runs 15 residues.

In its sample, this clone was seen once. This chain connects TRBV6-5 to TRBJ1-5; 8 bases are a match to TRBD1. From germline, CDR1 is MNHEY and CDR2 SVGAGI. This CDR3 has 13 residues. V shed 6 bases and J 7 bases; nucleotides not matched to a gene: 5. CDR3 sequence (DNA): TGTGCCAGCAGGGCACAGGGGGAACAGCCCCAGCATTTT. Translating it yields CASRAQGEQPQHF.

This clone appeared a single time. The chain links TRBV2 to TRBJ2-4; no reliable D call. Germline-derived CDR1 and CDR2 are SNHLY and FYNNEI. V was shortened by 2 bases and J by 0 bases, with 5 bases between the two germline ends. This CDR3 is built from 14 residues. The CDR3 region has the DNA TGTGCCAGCAGTGAACTCCTAGCCAAAAACATTCAGTACTTC. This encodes CASSELLAKNIQYF.

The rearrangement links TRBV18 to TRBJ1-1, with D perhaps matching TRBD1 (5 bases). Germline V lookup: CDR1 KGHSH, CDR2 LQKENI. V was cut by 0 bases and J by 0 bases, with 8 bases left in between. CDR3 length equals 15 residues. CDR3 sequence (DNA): TGTGCCAGCTCACCACCGAACAGGCTGAACACTGAAGCTTTCTTT. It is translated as CASSPPNRLNTEAFF.